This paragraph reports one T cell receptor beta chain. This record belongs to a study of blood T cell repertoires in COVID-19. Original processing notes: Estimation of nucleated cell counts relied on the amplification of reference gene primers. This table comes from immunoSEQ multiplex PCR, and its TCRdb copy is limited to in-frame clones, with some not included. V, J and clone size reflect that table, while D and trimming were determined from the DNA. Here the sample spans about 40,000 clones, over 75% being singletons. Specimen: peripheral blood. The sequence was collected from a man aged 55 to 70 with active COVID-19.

The CDR3 DNA is TGTGCCAGCAGCGTAGCGGGACTAGGATCCTACAATGAGCAGTTCTTC. It translates to CASSVAGLGSYNEQFF. The rearrangement uses TRBV9 and TRBJ2-1; 8 positions match TRBD2. Germline V gene data show CDR1 as SGDLS and CDR2 as YYNGEE. J was trimmed by 1 base and V by 0 bases; bases with no gene match: 3. The CDR3 extends over 16 amino acids.